The 28 T cell receptor beta chains given below trace back to one sample, sequenced in a study of T cell changes during pregnancy in multiple sclerosis. The repertoire was sequenced with immunoSEQ multiplex PCR; TCRdb's copy has only in-frame clones and lacks some. The table includes over 80,000 clones, 85% to 95% detected once. This specimen consisted of peripheral blood, obtained in the third trimester of pregnancy. The origin of the receptors is a female donor in good health, enrolled as a control in a pregnancy study.

The gene calls are TRBV4-1 and TRBJ2-1, with 8 bases matching TRBD2. This CDR3 contains 14 residues. J lost 4 bases, V lost 3 bases, and 2 bases had no gene match. The V gene's germline CDR1 is MGHRA and CDR2 YSYEKL. CDR3 coding DNA: TGCGCCAGCAGCCAGTCTAGCGGGTACAATGAGCAGTTCTTC. Protein: CASSQSSGYNEQFF.

The chain couples TRBV5-1 to TRBJ2-5; D perhaps matches TRBD2 (5 bases). Per germline, CDR1 SGHRS and CDR2 YFSETQ. With 3 bases removed from V and 3 bases from J, the gap between germline ends came to 15 bases. The CDR3 sequence is 15 residues long. The CDR3 sequence: CASSSAAGVEETQYF. Written as DNA, the CDR3 is TGCGCCAGCAGCTCCGCTGCCGGGGTGGAAGAGACCCAGTACTTC.

The rearrangement uses TRBV5-8 and TRBJ2-7; 8 positions match TRBD2. CDR3 size: 14 residues. Germline values: CDR1 SGHTS, CDR2 YDEGEE. Germline trimming cut 7 bases from V and 2 bases from J; bases unmatched to any gene: 8. The CDR3 loop is CASQSVGLAYEQYF. The CDR3 DNA reads TGTGCCAGCCAGTCTGTGGGACTAGCCTACGAGCAGTACTTC.

This chain uses TRBV7-9 with TRBJ2-3; 7 bases match TRBD2. V trimming: 6 bases; J trimming: 0 bases; junction bases outside the gene matches: 3. The CDR3 is made up of 14 amino acids. The V gene's germline CDR1 is SEHNR and CDR2 FQNEAQ (reference sequence). The CDR3 region has the DNA TGTGCCAGCAGAGGGACTAAAAGCACAGATACGCAGTATTTT. Protein sequence: CASRGTKSTDTQYF. Looking up the rest from reference TRBV7-9 and TRBJ2-3 gives the full variable domain: DTGVSQNPRHKITKRGQNVTFRCDPISEHNRLYWYRQTLGQGPEFLTYFQNEAQLEKSRLLSDRFSAERPKGSFSTLEIQRTEQGDSAMYLCASRGTKSTDTQYFGPGTRLTVL.

The sample holds one count of this clone. This chain links TRBV18 with TRBJ2-3, with D possibly being TRBD1 (6 bases). Germline values: CDR1 KGHSH, CDR2 LQKENI. The CDR3 has 14 amino acids. Trimming pared 4 bases from V and 1 base from J, leaving 9 bases between. As DNA, the CDR3 is TGTGCCAGCTCACAAAACAGGGGCACAGATACGCAGTATTTT. Protein product: CASSQNRGTDTQYF.

The genes are TRBV15 and TRBJ1-2; TRBD1 matches 8 bases. After removal of 5 bases from V and 7 bases from J, the junction contained 12 bases not matched to a gene. The germline V gene has CDR1 LNHNV and CDR2 YYDKDF (reference sequence). The CDR3 consists of 15 residues. The CDR3 sequence: CATSHGTRTGFGYTF. The CDR3 region has the DNA TGTGCCACCAGCCACGGCACCCGGACAGGGTTTGGCTACACCTTC.

The V gene is TRBV4-1, the J gene TRBJ2-7; the match to TRBD2 covers 10 bases. CDR3 size: 16 residues. Germline CDR1 MGHRA, CDR2 YSYEKL. V lost 4 bases to trimming and J lost 5 bases; unmatched junction nucleotides: 11. This CDR3 is CASSLVELAGYDEQYF. In DNA, the CDR3 is TGCGCCAGCAGCCTCGTGGAACTAGCGGGATACGACGAGCAGTACTTC.

The genes are TRBV16 and TRBJ2-7; TRBD1 aligns across 8 bases. The CDR3 sequence is 17 residues long. Trimming took 2 bases from V and 7 from J; bases not matched to a gene: 16. Germline-derived CDR1 and CDR2 are KGHSY and FQNENV. For the CDR3, the DNA is TGTGCCAGCAGCCAACTCCTCCTGCGACAGGGGACGGAAGAGCAGTACTTC. Protein product: CASSQLLLRQGTEEQYF.

The V call is TRBV6-5, the J call TRBJ2-7; D remains ambiguous. Trimming removed 2 bases at V and 2 bases at J, with 16 bases between. CDR1 is MNHEY and CDR2 is SVGAGI in the germline V gene. This CDR3 is built from 16 residues. The CDR3 DNA reads as TGTGCCAGCAGTTACAGTGCAGATCTTACCACCTACGAGCAGTACTTC. Amino acid sequence: CASSYSADLTTYEQYF.

This chain joins TRBV7-9 and TRBJ2-3, with TRBD1 matching over 9 bases. Germline V gene data show CDR1 as SEHNR and CDR2 as FQNEAQ (reference sequence). Trimming cost V 1 base and J 6 bases; bases outside gene matches: 5. CDR3 length: 15 residues. The CDR3 DNA sequence: TGTGCCAGCAGCTTAGTGACAGGGGGTTTGGATACGCAGTATTTT. It codes for CASSLVTGGLDTQYF.

The chain uses TRBV28 and TRBJ1-5, with D tentatively TRBD1 (5 bases). Germline lookup yields CDR1 MDHEN and CDR2 SYDVKM. V was cut by 6 bases and J by 4 bases, with 10 bases left in between. The CDR3 runs to 13 residues. In nucleotides, the CDR3 is TGTGCCAGCAGAGGGGTAGGGAATCAGCCCCAGCATTTT. Translated: CASRGVGNQPQHF.

The rearrangement uses TRBV18 and TRBJ2-7, with D possibly TRBD2 on 6 matching bases. The CDR3 consists of 15 residues. CDR1 is KGHSH and CDR2 is LQKENI in the germline V gene. Trimming pared 5 bases from V and 4 bases from J, leaving 18 bases between. The DNA of the CDR3 is TGTGCCAGCTCAGGACTAACCCTAGCGCCGTACGAGCAGTACTTC. It is translated as CASSGLTLAPYEQYF.

The V gene is TRBV4-1, the J gene TRBJ2-5; 9 nucleotides agree with TRBD2. This CDR3 comprises 17 residues. Germline-derived CDR1 and CDR2 are MGHRA and YSYEKL. The J segment lost 5 bases and the V segment lost 2 bases, leaving 12 bases of the junction unmatched. Here the CDR3 reads CASSQRPILAGQETQYF. DNA for the CDR3: TGCGCCAGCAGCCAAAGGCCTATACTAGCGGGCCAGGAGACCCAGTACTTC.

This clone was counted a single time. CDR3 region: CASSLGGGVGYEQYF. The CDR3 DNA reads TGTGCCAGCAGTCTAGGGGGAGGGGTGGGCTACGAGCAGTACTTC. The chain is built from TRBV28 and TRBJ2-7; a weak D match, TRBD2 (7 bases). Trimming left V 5 bases short and J 3 bases short, with 17 bases between. CDR1 and CDR2 from the germline V gene are MDHEN and SYDVKM. The length of the CDR3 is 15 residues.

This clone was recorded only once. The V and J genes are TRBV6-1 and TRBJ2-6, with 9 bases identical to TRBD1. CDR1 and CDR2 (germline): MNHNS, SASEGT. The CDR3 is made up of 19 amino acids. V trimming: 4 bases; J trimming: 0 bases; junction bases outside the gene matches: 10. The CDR3 loop is CASSGLGGQGGSGANVLTF. In DNA form, the CDR3 reads TGTGCCAGCAGTGGACTCGGGGGACAGGGCGGCTCTGGGGCCAACGTCCTGACTTTC.

This chain joins TRBV5-8 and TRBJ2-7; the D is unclear. The CDR3 has 13 residues. The germline CDR1 and CDR2 sequences are SGHTS and YDEGEE. Trimming stripped 2 bases from V and 1 base from J, with 7 bases between. CDR3 in amino acids: CASSLSRSYEQYF. The CDR3 nucleotides read TGTGCCAGCAGCTTATCCAGGTCCTACGAGCAGTACTTC. Full variable domain (rest looked up from reference TRBV5-8 and TRBJ2-7): EAGVTQSPTHLIKTRGQQATLRCSPISGHTSVYWYQQALGLGLQFLLWYDEGEERNRGNFPPRFSGRQFPNYSSELNVNALELEDSALYLCASSLSRSYEQYFGPGTRLTVT.

As regards this clone: Other DNA sequences in this sample translate to the same CDR3. V gene TRBV7-2 combines with J gene TRBJ2-1, with 8 bases that match TRBD1. With V trimmed by 5 bases and J by 4 bases, 7 bases remained unmatched. CDR1 and CDR2 (germline): SGHTA, FQGNSA. CDR3 length: 15 amino acids. CDR3 amino acids: CASSPDRGGYNEQFF. The DNA of the CDR3 is TGTGCCAGCAGCCCCGACAGGGGAGGATACAATGAGCAGTTCTTC.

V and J are TRBV5-1 and TRBJ2-1; tentative D call: TRBD1 (6 bases). CDR1 and CDR2 (germline): SGHRS, YFSETQ. V shed 4 bases and J shed 0 bases, with 14 bases lying between them. This CDR3 spans 16 amino acids. The CDR3 spells CASSTQYRDSYNEQFF. The DNA of the CDR3 is TGCGCCAGCAGCACCCAATACAGGGACTCCTACAATGAGCAGTTCTTC.

The V gene is TRBV7-2, the J gene TRBJ2-5, with a possible D match to TRBD2 (6 bases). V lost 0 bases and J lost 5, with 13 bases in between. The germline V gene has CDR1 SGHTA and CDR2 FQGNSA. The CDR3 is made up of 15 amino acids. This CDR3 reads CASSLARGGVETQYF. The CDR3 nucleotides read TGTGCCAGCAGCTTAGCGCGCGGAGGGGTGGAGACCCAGTACTTC.

J is TRBJ2-7 and V is TRBV6-5; D not resolved. This CDR3 is 13 amino acids long. CDR1 and CDR2 (germline): MNHEY, SVGAGI. V was pared by 7 bases and J by 1 base, with 11 bases between. CDR3 sequence reads: CASTQPGSYEQYF. CDR3 DNA: TGTGCCAGCACCCAACCGGGTTCCTACGAGCAGTACTTC.

The genes are TRBV7-9 and TRBJ2-1; TRBD2 matches 8 bases. V was pared by 1 base and J by 0 bases, with 11 bases of the junction left unmatched. The germline CDR1 and CDR2 sequences are SEHNR and FQNEAQ (reference sequence). The CDR3 is made up of 19 amino acids. The CDR3 DNA follows: TGTGCCAGCAGCTTAGGTTCATGGAGCGGGAGTCTCTCCTACAATGAGCAGTTCTTC. Protein sequence: CASSLGSWSGSLSYNEQFF.

The V and J genes are TRBV11-2 and TRBJ1-4; no clear D. The CDR3 runs 14 residues. Germline V CDR1 and CDR2: SGHAT, FQNNGV. V lost 2 bases to trimming and J lost 4 bases, with 8 bases between them. CDR3 sequence: CASSLRHFNEKLFF. CDR3 coding DNA: TGTGCCAGCAGCTTAAGACACTTTAATGAAAAACTGTTTTTT. Complete variable domain (other parts from reference TRBV11-2 and TRBJ1-4): EAGVAQSPRYKIIEKRQSVAFWCNPISGHATLYWYQQILGQGPKLLIQFQNNGVVDDSQLPKDRFSAERLKGVDSTLKIQPAKLEDSAVYLCASSLRHFNEKLFFGSGTQLSVL.

CDR3 nucleotides: TGTGCCAGCAGCCTAGGAAACACCATATATTTT. This sequence encodes CASSLGNTIYF. V and J are TRBV11-2 and TRBJ1-3; no clear D gene. The CDR3 covers 11 residues. From germline, CDR1 is SGHAT and CDR2 FQNNGV. The V gene lost 5 bases and the J gene lost 4 bases, with 3 bases spanning the gap.

The chain is built from TRBV14 and TRBJ2-1; TRBD2 matches at 11 bases. The trim removed 4 bases at V and 5 bases at J, leaving 7 bases unmatched. Germline CDR1 and CDR2: SGHDN and FVKESK. This CDR3 region has 16 residues. The DNA of the CDR3 is TGTGCCAGCAGCCCAACGGGACTAGCGGTCCACAATGAGCAGTTCTTC. Its protein product is CASSPTGLAVHNEQFF. The whole variable domain, filled in from reference TRBV14 and TRBJ2-1, reads EAGVTQFPSHSVIEKGQTVTLRCDPISGHDNLYWYRRVMGKEIKFLLHFVKESKQDESGMPNNRFLAERTGGTYSTLKVQPAELEDSGVYFCASSPTGLAVHNEQFFGPGTRLTVL.

The chain carries TRBV28 and TRBJ1-1, with a weak D call TRBD1 (6 bases). From germline, CDR1 is MDHEN and CDR2 SYDVKM. This CDR3 has 14 amino acids. Trimming left V 6 bases short and J 4 bases short, with 15 bases between. The CDR3 sequence is CASRVSGESTEAFF. The CDR3 region has the DNA TGTGCCAGCAGAGTCTCAGGGGAGAGCACTGAAGCTTTCTTT.

The rearrangement uses TRBV18 and TRBJ2-3; D uncertain. Germline lookup yields CDR1 KGHSH and CDR2 LQKENI. V lost 5 bases and J lost 5, with 17 bases in between. CDR3 length equals 15 residues. The CDR3 DNA reads as TGTGCCAGCTCAGAAGATTCGGGTAGTCAAGATACGCAGTATTTT. Translating it yields CASSEDSGSQDTQYF.

The gene calls are TRBV4-1 and TRBJ2-1, with 9 bases matching TRBD2. Germline V gene sequence: CDR1 MGHRA, CDR2 YSYEKL. This CDR3 comprises 15 residues. Losses at the gene ends were 4 bases for V and 4 bases for J; bases not matched to a gene: 5. The CDR3 region has the DNA TGCGCCAGCAGCCGGGGACTAGCCTCGTACAATGAGCAGTTCTTC. Encoded protein: CASSRGLASYNEQFF.

CDR3 nucleotide sequence: TGTGCCAGCAGTAGAAGGGGGACAGGGGGCTACGAGCAGTACTTC. Translating it yields CASSRRGTGGYEQYF. V and J are TRBV27 and TRBJ2-7, with TRBD1 identical over 11 bases. V shed 5 bases, J shed 3 bases, and the junction held 6 bases outside the gene matches. The length of the CDR3 is 15 residues. CDR1 is MNHEY and CDR2 is SMNVEV in the germline V gene (reference sequence).